Only a few counts were recorded for the clone carrying this T cell receptor beta chain. Amplification targeted TCR beta CDR3 regions from RNA transcripts. The HTBI set primed first-round TCR CDR3 RT-PCR. Each CDR3 protein is one row after TCRdb ran MiXCR on the multiplex PCR reads. The data hold a few hundred thousand distinct CDR3 sequences, with roughly 14% observed a single time. The germline V gene encodes CDR1 SGHTA and CDR2 FQGTGA. This CDR3 has 15 residues. After removal of 3 bases from V and 6 bases from J, the junction contained 5 bases not matched to a gene. The data were obtained in a study of T cells in Graves' hyperthyroidism and ophthalmopathy.

The rearrangement links TRBV7-3 to TRBJ2-1; 10 bases are a match to TRBD2. This receptor was taken from a woman in her thirties with Graves' hyperthyroidism. The sequenced material came from blood. CDR3 nucleotide sequence: TGTGCCAGCAGCTTCCGGGTAGCGGGGGGCAATGAGCAGTTCTTC. It is translated as CASSFRVAGGNEQFF.